The text below deals with one T cell receptor beta chain. The record originates from a study of T-cell memory formation after mild COVID-19. TCRdb re-called the 5' RACE reads through MiXCR, storing one row per CDR3 protein. Of about half a million distinct CDR3 sequences in the sample, 15% to 20% were seen once. This CDR3 has 17 amino acids. J lost 0 bases, V lost 1 base, and 7 bases had no gene match. Germline loops: CDR1 SGHVS, CDR2 FQNEAQ. The V call is TRBV7-8, the J call TRBJ2-3; 7 bases match TRBD2. This TCR was sampled from an adult woman who had mild COVID-19 (a few samples of this study predate the infection). Cell type and time point are not known. Sequenced material: PBMCs or a T cell subset sorted from them (not recorded which). The CDR3 loop is CASSLELAVYSTDTQYF. DNA of the CDR3: TGTGCCAGCAGCTTAGAGCTAGCGGTCTATAGCACAGATACGCAGTATTTT.